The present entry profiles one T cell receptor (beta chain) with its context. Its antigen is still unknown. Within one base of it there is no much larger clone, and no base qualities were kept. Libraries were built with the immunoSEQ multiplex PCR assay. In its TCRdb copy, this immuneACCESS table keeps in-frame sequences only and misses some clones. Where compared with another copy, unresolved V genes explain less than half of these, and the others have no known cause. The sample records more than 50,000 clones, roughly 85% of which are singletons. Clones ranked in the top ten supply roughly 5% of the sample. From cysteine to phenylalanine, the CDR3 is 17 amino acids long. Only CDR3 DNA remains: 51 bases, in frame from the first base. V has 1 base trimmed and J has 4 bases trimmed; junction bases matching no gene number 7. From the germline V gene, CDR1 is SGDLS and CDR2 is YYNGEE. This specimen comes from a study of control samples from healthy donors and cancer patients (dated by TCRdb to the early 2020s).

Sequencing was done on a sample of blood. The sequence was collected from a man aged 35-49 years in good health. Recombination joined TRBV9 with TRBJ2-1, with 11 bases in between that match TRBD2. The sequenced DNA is TGTGCCAGCAGCGTAACTAGCGGGAGAGACGTTTACAATGAGCAGTTCTTC. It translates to CASSVTSGRDVYNEQFF.